This T cell receptor (beta chain) comes out of a study of blood T cell repertoires in COVID-19. Across the study: PBMCs, B-cell-depleted T cells, or T cells provided the cDNA or gDNA that made up the material.

In assigning cohorts, the study relied on participant-reported clinical history. The study counted Cohort 3 donors as recovered given two negative PCRs, clearance, or symptom resolution. Libraries were prepared by immunoSEQ multiplex PCR; TCRdb keeps only in-frame clonotypes and omits some of them. The table lists 300,000 or so clones, more than 90% of them singletons, with around 2.5% in the top ten. The CDR3 is 12 residues long. Germline CDR1 and CDR2: SGHTS and YDEGEE. The V and J ends lost 4 bases and 4 bases respectively, with 9 bases between them. Sequencing input: PBMCs or T cells enriched from blood (not recorded which). The sequence came from a man aged 60 to 69 who had recovered from COVID-19. The chain combines TRBV5-8 with TRBJ2-7; D gene uncertain. CDR3 DNA: TGTGCCAGCAGCAACCACAGATACGAGCAGTACTTC. Translated, it gives CASSNHRYEQYF.